This T cell receptor beta chain was sequenced in a study of blood T cell repertoires in COVID-19 (dated by TCRdb to about 2020). A note on the overall study: The collaborator samples originated in the United States, Italy and Spain and spanned the acute and convalescent phases of COVID-19. The prospective study material was composed of cDNA or gDNA derived from T cells, B-cell-depleted T cells, or PBMCs. Subjects who had been exposed to COVID-19, were actively infected with it, or had recovered from it provided the deeply sampled blood TCRbeta repertoires that made up the dataset. A freely available public database, intended as a resource for researchers studying the immune response to SARS-CoV-2, is where the repertoires were released. Samples came from the ongoing ImmuneRACE study (first 160 participants) plus 1,254 subjects from 6 global collaborators. A de-identified subject ID, COVID-19 status, age in years and sex were almost always included in the sample metadata. HLA class I and class II types, where available, came from metadata supplied by the sample provider rather than from assay-based typing.

Participants in the prospective study were aged about 18 to 100 years, lived in 20 to 25 United States geographic areas, and enrolled through a virtual design. To assign participants to cohorts, the prospective study relied on clinical history that participants themselves reported in a screening survey and a study questionnaire. Recovered participants in ImmuneRACE Cohort 3 were defined as having two consecutive negative NP/OP PCR tests, clearance from a healthcare professional, or resolution of symptoms. Each participant in the prospective study had whole blood, serum and a nasopharyngeal or oropharyngeal swab collected by mobile phlebotomists. Participants in the prospective study had the option to provide additional blood draws and questionnaires over a roughly two-month period. Blood samples from the prospective study were shipped frozen or at room temperature prior to DNA extraction. The immunoSEQ Assay, a bias-controlled multiplex PCR, was used to amplify TCRbeta CDR3 regions from genomic DNA. The paper's data handling went like this. The number of nucleated cells in each sample was estimated by amplification of reference gene primers within the assay. Sequence reads were collapsed and filtered to measure the absolute abundance of every unique TCRbeta CDR3 rearrangement. For each sample, productive Simpson clonality was calculated by taking the square root of Simpson's diversity index across productive rearrangements. TCRdb carries this immuneACCESS record with in-frame sequences only. Its versions omit some clonotypes, under half of them owing to an unresolved V gene in the studies checked, with the rest unexplained. The V and J calls and clone size were taken over from that table, and D and trimming were inferred from the DNA. A total of more than 400,000 clones appear in this sample, about 90% of them only once. The ten largest clonotypes hold roughly 0.7% of the sample.

Study-wide conclusions, independent of this receptor: The quantity of clinical and demographic metadata differed by source and by participant and was supplied without curation.

About this clone itself: No antigen is known for it. Base qualities are not provided; no much larger clone lies one nucleotide away.

V ends up 5 bases short and J 1 base short, with an unmatched junction base count of 10. CDR3 length: 16 amino acids, cysteine to phenylalanine. Only the CDR3 DNA stays, 48 bases, in frame from base 1. CDR1 SEHNR and CDR2 FQNEAQ were looked up in the germline V gene (reference sequence). The sequence was obtained from a young woman who had recovered from COVID-19. The sequence joins TRBV7-9 to TRBJ1-1; 7 central nucleotides agree with TRBD1. The sample consisted of PBMCs or T cells enriched from blood (not recorded which). The CDR3 region: CASSRDRVRGNTEAFF. In nucleotide form, the sequence is TGTGCCAGCAGCAGAGACAGGGTACGAGGGAACACTGAAGCTTTCTTT.